These T cell receptor beta chains were read from a single sample in a study of beta chain features in type 1 diabetes. Clones were sequenced by immunoSEQ multiplex PCR, and TCRdb holds only the in-frame ones, with some missing. The table includes some 280,000 clones, roughly an eighth detected once. What was sequenced was naive CD4+ T cells from blood. All receptors come from a man aged 25 to 40 with type 1 diabetes. Each CDR3 is given with its conserved first and last residue. A D gene is named only where the DNA matches it firmly. A row's size may be missing; if present it is once, few, many or a size class.

>.|TRBJ2-2|TRBV5-1|few
TGCGCCAGCAGCCTCCCGGTGAACACCGGGGAGCTGTTTTTT
CASSLPVNTGELFF
>TRBD1|TRBJ1-1|TRBV7-2|.
TGTGCCAGCAGCTATCGGACAGGGACCACTGAAGCTTTCTTT
CASSYRTGTTEAFF
>TRBD1|TRBJ2-1|TRBV9|few
TGTGCCAGCAGCGGACAGGGTTCCAATGAGCAGTTCTTC
CASSGQGSNEQFF
>.|TRBJ2-7|TRBV4-2|.
TGTGCCAGCAGCCAAGAGTGGACGGTGACAGGACACTACGAGCAGTACTTC
CASSQEWTVTGHYEQYF
>.|TRBJ1-3|TRBV6-6|.
TGTGCCAGCAGTGCCAACAGGGCTGGAAACACCATATATTTT
CASSANRAGNTIYF
>.|TRBJ1-2|TRBV28|.
TGTGCCAGCACCACGCCTCAGGACTATGGCTACACCTTC
CASTTPQDYGYTF
>.|TRBJ1-5|TRBV29-1|few
TGCAGCGTTGAGTTAGGCGGTGGAGGTCAGCCCCAGCATTTT
CSVELGGGGQPQHF
>.|TRBJ1-1|TRBV4-1|.
TGCGCCAGCAGCCAAAAGACAACCGCGATGACTGAAGCTTTCTTT
CASSQKTTAMTEAFF
>TRBD1|TRBJ1-5|TRBV2|.
TGTGCCAGCAGGGTGGGGACAGGCAATCAGCCCCAGCATTTT
CASRVGTGNQPQHF
>TRBD1|TRBJ1-2|TRBV20-1|.
TGCAGTGCTAGTGACAGGGTTGGCTACACCTTC
CSASDRVGYTF
>.|TRBJ1-1|TRBV18|few
TGTGCCAGCTCACCACGATCCGAGGCGGGCACTGAAGCTTTCTTT
CASSPRSEAGTEAFF
>.|TRBJ2-5|TRBV7-9|many
TGTGCCAGCAGCTGGGAGCGGCAAGAGACCCAGTACTTC
CASSWERQETQYF
>.|TRBJ2-6|TRBV14|.
TGTGCCAGCAGCCAAGTCTCGGGGGCCAACGTCCTGACTTTC
CASSQVSGANVLTF
>TRBD2|TRBJ2-1|TRBV19|few
TGTGCCAGTAAAAAGTCTAGCGGGAGTGTATGGAATGAGCAGTTCTTC
CASKKSSGSVWNEQFF
>TRBD2|TRBJ2-1|TRBV7-2|few
TGTGCCAGCAGCCTGGGACTAGCTCGCAATGAGCAGTTCTTC
CASSLGLARNEQFF
>TRBD2|TRBJ2-1|TRBV15|.
TGTGCCACCAGGACCGGGACTAGCGGGCCTCTTGGCTACAATGAGCAGTTCTTC
CATRTGTSGPLGYNEQFF
>.|TRBJ2-7|TRBV28|few
TGTGCCAGCAGCCCAAACTTTTACGAGCAGTACTTC
CASSPNFYEQYF
>TRBD1|TRBJ1-2|TRBV10-3|.
TGTGCCATCAGTGCCGGGACAGGGGGTCTTTATGGCTACACCTTC
CAISAGTGGLYGYTF
>TRBD1|TRBJ1-2|TRBV2|few
TGTGCCAGTTCCGGACAGGGCTTACCCGATTATGGCTACACCTTC
CASSGQGLPDYGYTF
>TRBD1|TRBJ1-1|TRBV6-6|.
TGTGCCAGCAGTTACTCTAAGCCAGGGGGAGAAGCTTTCTTT
CASSYSKPGGEAFF
>.|TRBJ2-3|TRBV2|few
TGTGCCAGCAGGGACGGAGGGATGGTAGATACGCAGTATTTT
CASRDGGMVDTQYF
>.|TRBJ1-5|TRBV6-1|few
TGTGCCAGCAGGCCAAACCCAGATTTCAATCAGCCCCAGCATTTT
CASRPNPDFNQPQHF